This T cell receptor (beta chain) was sequenced for a study of control samples from healthy donors and cancer patients. Here immunoSEQ multiplex PCR was the method, and the copy in TCRdb shows in-frame clones only, minus some. The sample shows 150,000 to 200,000 clones, just over 90% of them seen only once. This clone was seen a single time. Per the germline V gene, CDR1 is SNHLY and CDR2 is FYNNEI. Trimming left V 9 bases short and J 7 bases short, with 13 bases between. The CDR3 runs 13 residues. Sequencing was carried out using blood. The receptor was derived from a man aged 25-45 years in good health. The chain is built from TRBV2 and TRBJ1-6; no clear D. The CDR3: CASRAQTNSPLHF. CDR3 nucleotides: TGTGCCAGTCGAGCCCAGACGAATTCACCCCTCCACTTT.